The TCR beta chain described here comes from a study of blood T cell repertoires in COVID-19. Turning to the study itself: Italy, Spain and the United States were the sources of the convalescent and acute COVID-19 samples.

Germline loops: CDR1 SQVTM, CDR2 ANQGSEA. The V gene lost 7 bases and the J gene lost 5 bases, with 23 bases spanning the gap. This CDR3 has 15 residues. Under the authors' procedure: Amplifying reference gene primers gave estimates of nucleated cell counts. The protocol was immunoSEQ multiplex PCR, while the TCRdb copy is restricted to in-frame clones and leaves out a portion. V and J calls and clone size follow that table, whereas D and trimming were derived from the DNA. The table shows around 170,000 clones, with about 91% occurring only once. There are a few counts of this clone. Sequenced input: peripheral blood. This sequence originates from a woman aged 25 to 45 with acute or convalescent COVID-19. V and J are TRBV29-1 and TRBJ2-5; maybe TRBD2 (6 bases). The CDR3 here is CSATGTNTRGETQYF. As DNA, the CDR3 is TGCAGCGCGACGGGCACCAATACCCGGGGGGAGACCCAGTACTTC. The complete variable domain, with remaining parts taken from reference TRBV29-1 and TRBJ2-5, reads SAVISQKPSRDICQRGTSLTIQCQVDSQVTMMFWYRQQPGQSLTLIATANQGSEATYESGFVIDKFPISRPNLTFSTLTVSNMSPEDSSIYLCSATGTNTRGETQYFGPGTRLLVL.